What follows describes a single T cell receptor (beta chain). Its antigen specificity is not known. No per-base quality is available; no much larger clone lies one base away. The sample originates from a study of blood T cell repertoires in COVID-19 (dated by TCRdb to 2020 to 2022). Concerning the study at large: Samples covering the acute and convalescent phases of COVID-19 were provided by collaborators in the United States, Italy and Spain. The prospective study material was composed of cDNA or gDNA derived from T cells, B-cell-depleted T cells, or PBMCs. Subjects who had been exposed to COVID-19, were actively infected with it, or had recovered from it provided the deeply sampled blood TCRbeta repertoires that made up the dataset. The repertoires were made available in a free public database intended to serve as a resource for research on the immune response to SARS-CoV-2. Samples came from the ongoing ImmuneRACE study (first 160 participants) plus 1,254 subjects from 6 global collaborators. Nearly every sample came with metadata listing a de-identified subject ID, COVID-19 status, age in years and sex. Where available, HLA class I and class II types were obtained from metadata supplied by the sample provider rather than from assay-based typing.

Results the study describes overall, beyond this receptor: The amount of clinical and demographic metadata varied by source and participant and was provided uncurated.

Each collaborating institution followed its own protocols to collect whole blood in K2EDTA tubes. For TCRbeta analysis, collaborators shipped samples as frozen whole blood, isolated PBMCs, or DNA extracted from either of those sample types. The germline V gene (reference sequence) specifies SGHAT as CDR1 and FQDESV as CDR2. Germline trimming: 6 bases from V, 6 bases from J; junction bases outside gene matches: 1. The CDR3 covers 13 residues, taking in both the cysteine and the phenylalanine. Only the CDR3 region is kept as DNA, spanning 39 bases read in frame from base 1. The immunoSEQ Assay, a bias-controlled multiplex PCR, was used to amplify TCRbeta CDR3 regions from genomic DNA. The study's processing was this. The number of nucleated cells in each sample was estimated by amplification of reference gene primers within the assay. Sequence reads were collapsed and filtered to measure the absolute abundance of every unique TCRbeta CDR3 rearrangement. Productive Simpson clonality was computed per sample as the square root of Simpson's diversity index over productive rearrangements. The immuneACCESS repertoire file appears here via TCRdb, limited to in-frame rearrangements. These files lack a portion of the clones; in checked studies, under half of the deficit traces to unresolved V genes, and the cause of the others is not known. D and trimming come from the DNA, and the V and J calls and clone size come from that table. The sample data list some 73,000 clones, and roughly 85% of these were observed just once. The ten most abundant clones make up 30% to 40% of the sample.

The sequence was collected from a woman older than 75 with active or convalescent COVID-19. Sequenced material: peripheral blood. The chain is made from TRBV11-1 and TRBJ2-1; 11 bases in between match TRBD2. CDR3 sequence: CASRLAGVNEQFF. The nucleotides are TGTGCCAGCAGACTAGCGGGGGTCAATGAGCAGTTCTTC.